This TCR beta chain came from a study of blood T cell repertoires in COVID-19. About the research overall: Spain, Italy and the United States supplied samples that represented acute and convalescent COVID-19. T cells, B-cell-depleted T cells, or PBMCs provided the cDNA or gDNA that served as material.

In the source study's methods: Estimation of nucleated cell counts was performed using reference gene primer amplification. Sequencing was performed with immunoSEQ multiplex PCR; in TCRdb, only in-frame clones are kept and a portion is missing. V and J calls and clone size are given by that table; D and trimming were obtained from the DNA. The sample contains a few hundred thousand clones, just under 90% of which appear only once. The germline gives CDR1 GTSNPN, CDR2 SVGIG (reference sequence). V was pared by 1 base and J by 5 bases, with 9 bases of the junction left unmatched. There are 15 residues in the CDR3.

The sequence was obtained from a woman aged 40 to 50 with acute or convalescent COVID-19. Sequenced input: peripheral blood. The chain joins TRBV30 to TRBJ1-1; 8 bases map to TRBD1. The CDR3 reads CAWSAPTGGWTEAFF. CDR3 nucleotide sequence: TGTGCCTGGAGTGCCCCTACAGGGGGGTGGACTGAAGCTTTCTTT.